A selection of T cell receptor beta chains follows, all from one sample in a study of shared clonotypes between healthy human individuals. Libraries were prepared by immunoSEQ multiplex PCR; TCRdb keeps only in-frame clonotypes and omits some of them. This repertoire shows 600,000 to 750,000 clones, roughly 91% found once; its top ten account for approximately 35%. The specimen sequenced was memory CD8+ T cells from PBMCs. The receptors come from a man between 18 and 29 years old in good health. Some clones in this sample may be carry-over from other donors' samples. Both conserved end residues are part of each CDR3. A D gene is named only where the DNA matches it firmly. Some rows mark clone size as missing; the rest say once, few, many or name a class of expanded clone.

abundance	v_gene	d_gene	j_gene	CDR3nt	CDR3aa
NA	TRBV4-3	NA	TRBJ1-3	TGCGCCAGCAGCCAGAAGACGGGCCGCCCGGGTAACACCATATATTTT	CASSQKTGRPGNTIYF
few	TRBV16	NA	TRBJ2-7	TGTGCCAGCAGCCAATCGTCAGGGGAGCAGTACTTC	CASSQSSGEQYF
NA	TRBV19	NA	TRBJ1-1	TGTGCCAGTATCGGGTTAACAGAGAACACTGAAGCTTTCTTT	CASIGLTENTEAFF
NA	TRBV6-6	NA	TRBJ2-7	TGTGCCAGCAGTTACTCAGGGGAGATCTCCTACGAGCAGTACTTC	CASSYSGEISYEQYF
few	TRBV6-4	TRBD2	TRBJ2-3	TGTGCCAGCAGTGACGGGACTAGCGACACAGATACGCAGTATTTT	CASSDGTSDTDTQYF
NA	TRBV28	TRBD2	TRBJ2-7	TGTGCCAGCAGTCGACCGGGACTAGCGGATACCTACGAGCAGTACTTC	CASSRPGLADTYEQYF
NA	TRBV29-1	TRBD2	TRBJ2-1	TGCAGCGTTGAGGCGGGAGGGCCCCAATCGTACAATGAGCAGTTCTTC	CSVEAGGPQSYNEQFF
NA	TRBV7-9	TRBD1	TRBJ2-2	TGTGCCACTGAGCTGTTGGAAACAGGGGGCGATGTGCGGGAGCTGTTTTTT	CATELLETGGDVRELFF
NA	TRBV27	TRBD1	TRBJ1-2	TGTGCCAGCAGTCCCTCAAGGACAGGGAGCTATGGCTACACCTTC	CASSPSRTGSYGYTF
NA	TRBV7-8	NA	TRBJ2-2	TGTGCCAGCAGCTTAGGAGGACACACCGGGGAGCTGTTTTTT	CASSLGGHTGELFF
NA	TRBV9	NA	TRBJ2-7	TGTGCCAGCAGCCCGCTTTCATCCCCCCGGATGGACGAGCAGTACTTC	CASSPLSSPRMDEQYF
once	TRBV28	NA	TRBJ2-7	TGTGCCAGCAGTTTTTTAGTCAACGAGCAGTACTTC	CASSFLVNEQYF
once	TRBV5-1	NA	TRBJ1-5	TGCGCCAGCAGCTTGGTAAAGGCGGGCCGGTCGAGTACGCCCCAGCATTTT	CASSLVKAGRSSTPQHF
NA	TRBV6-6	NA	TRBJ1-1	TGTGCCAGCAGTTGGAAGTGGAACACTGAAGCTTTCTTT	CASSWKWNTEAFF
NA	TRBV29-1	TRBD1	TRBJ2-1	TGCAGCGACCACAGGGGGGTATCCTACAATGAGCAGTTCTTC	CSDHRGVSYNEQFF
NA	TRBV13	NA	TRBJ2-6	TGTGCCAGCAGCTCACCATTCTCTGGGGCCAACGTCCTGACTTTC	CASSSPFSGANVLTF
NA	TRBV25-1	NA	TRBJ1-1	TGTGCCAGCAGTGAATTTGGCGGAGGGACTGAAGCTTTCTTT	CASSEFGGGTEAFF
once	TRBV19	NA	TRBJ1-2	TGTGCCAGTAGTCGATTGCCCGGGACGGAAGATGGCTACACCTTC	CASSRLPGTEDGYTF
NA	TRBV9	TRBD1	TRBJ2-2	TGTGCCAGCAGCGGCCGACAGGGGTTGGACACCGGGGAGCTGTTTTTT	CASSGRQGLDTGELFF